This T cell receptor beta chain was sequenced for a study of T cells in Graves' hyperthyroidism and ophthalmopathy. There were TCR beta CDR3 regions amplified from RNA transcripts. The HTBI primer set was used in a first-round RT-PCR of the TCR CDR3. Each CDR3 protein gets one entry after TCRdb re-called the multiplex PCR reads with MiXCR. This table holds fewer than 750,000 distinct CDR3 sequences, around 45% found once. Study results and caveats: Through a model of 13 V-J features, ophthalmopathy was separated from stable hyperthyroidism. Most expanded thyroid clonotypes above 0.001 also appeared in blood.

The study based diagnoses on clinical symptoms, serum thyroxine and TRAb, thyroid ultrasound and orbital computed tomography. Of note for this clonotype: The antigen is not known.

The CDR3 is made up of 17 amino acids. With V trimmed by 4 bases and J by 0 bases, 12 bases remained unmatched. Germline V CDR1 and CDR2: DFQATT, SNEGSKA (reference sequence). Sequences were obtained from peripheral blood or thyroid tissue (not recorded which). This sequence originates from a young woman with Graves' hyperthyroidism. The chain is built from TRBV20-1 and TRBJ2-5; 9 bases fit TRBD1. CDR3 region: CSATWTGAAEYQETQYF. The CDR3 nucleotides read TGCAGTGCTACCTGGACAGGGGCGGCCGAATACCAAGAGACCCAGTACTTC.